This TCR beta chain was obtained from a study of post-analysis software for immune sequencing data. Study background: Secondary progressive, relapsing-remitting and progressive-relapsing multiple sclerosis were among the included disease courses.

Details on this clonotype: Its antigen is as yet unknown.

Study results and limitations: Compared with controls, patients had more of five or six TRBV segments, including TRBV5-6, TRBV5-1 and TRBV20-1. Multiple sclerosis was associated with a significant reduction in normalized Chao1 diversity relative to controls. Strong co-clustering by F measure was evident for samples that had been prepared in the same batch.

Germline-derived CDR1 and CDR2 are MNHEY and SVGEGT. This CDR3 has 14 residues. V lost 5 bases and J lost 2, with 13 bases in between. Included in the TCR beta cDNA libraries were unique molecular identifiers. cDNA molecules numbering around 500,000 came from around 0.96 to 9.9 million T cells. MiXCR was run by TCRdb on the PCR reads, yielding one entry per CDR3 protein. The table has roughly 730,000 distinct CDR3 sequences, roughly 29% seen once. Sequencing was carried out using blood. This sequence originates from a girl between 5 and 17 years old with multiple sclerosis. The chain employs TRBV6-2 or TRBV6-3 and TRBJ2-7; D is unresolved. Here the CDR3 DNA reads TGTGCCAGCAGTACGTTAGGGAAACCCTACGAGCAGTACTTC. It specifies CASSTLGKPYEQYF.